Shown below are 5 T cell receptor beta chains from a single sample sequenced in a study of blood T cell repertoires in COVID-19. Clones were sequenced by immunoSEQ multiplex PCR, and TCRdb holds only the in-frame ones, with some missing. The table has around 300,000 clones, approximately 84% seen once; the top ten hold 2% to 2.5%. Material: peripheral blood. The receptor source for this set is a woman aged 30 to 39 who had recovered from COVID-19.

This clone was counted only a few times. This chain links TRBV5-6 with TRBJ2-7; maybe TRBD1 (5 bases). The ends were cut back, 1 base at V and 6 bases at J, with 14 bases in the middle. The CDR3 is made up of 14 amino acids. Germline V gene sequence: CDR1 SGHDT, CDR2 YYEEEE. CDR3 region: CASSLRRWGGEQYF. CDR3 nucleotides: TGTGCCAGCAGCTTGAGACGGTGGGGCGGCGAGCAGTACTTC.

J is TRBJ1-5 and V is TRBV6-5, with a weak D call TRBD1 (5 bases). Looked up from germline, CDR1 is MNHEY and CDR2 is SVGAGI. V dropped 6 bases and J dropped 0 bases, with 12 bases sitting between them. The CDR3 runs to 15 residues. CDR3 coding DNA: TGTGCCAGCAGCACTTGGGGGGATAGCAATCAGCCCCAGCATTTT. Protein product: CASSTWGDSNQPQHF.

V is TRBV12-3 or TRBV12-4 and J is TRBJ2-5; D not certain. CDR3 length: 12 amino acids. V lost 4 bases and J lost 3, with 6 bases in between. CDR3 amino acids: CASSYIKETQYF. CDR3 in DNA: TGTGCCAGCAGTTACATAAAAGAGACCCAGTACTTC.

V usage is TRBV27 and J usage is TRBJ1-3; 9 bases map to TRBD1. The CDR3 is 15 residues long. Unmatched junction bases numbered 4, after V lost 6 bases and J lost 1 base. The germline V gene has CDR1 MNHEY and CDR2 SMNVEV (reference sequence). The DNA for the CDR3 is TGTGCCAGCAGCATCGACAGGGGGTCTGGAAACACCATATATTTT. Protein: CASSIDRGSGNTIYF.

The chain links TRBV2 to TRBJ1-6, with 7 positions matching TRBD1. The CDR3 sequence is 15 residues long. The germline V gene encodes CDR1 SNHLY and CDR2 FYNNEI. V was pared by 10 bases and J by 3 bases, with 9 bases of the junction left unmatched. The CDR3, as DNA: TGTGCCACCGGGACAGAGACAAACTATAATTCACCCCTCCACTTT. Its translation: CATGTETNYNSPLHF.